These 13 T cell receptor beta chains share one sample of origin, sequenced in a study of response to subunit inactivated influenza vaccine. A single record per CDR3 protein comes from TCRdb applying MiXCR to the RT-PCR reads. The sample yields 500,000 to 600,000 distinct CDR3 sequences, roughly 12% seen once. This same sample was also part of a study on T cells expressing NK-cell markers. As that study records: Making the TCR beta cDNA relied on 5'RACE template switching with UMIs.

This specimen was PBMCs from blood, taken on the day of vaccination. These receptors all stem from a man in his forties or fifties who received an inactivated influenza vaccine.

This clonotype was detected a few times. J is TRBJ2-3 and V is TRBV4-2, with D perhaps given as TRBD1 or TRBD2 (5 bases each). Trimming took off 6 bases at V and 0 bases at J, with 13 bases between the two ends. The germline CDR1 and CDR2 sequences are LGHNA and YNFKEQ. This CDR3 contains 15 residues. Here the CDR3 reads CASSGSGGSTDTQYF. Here the CDR3 DNA reads TGTGCCAGCAGTGGGAGTGGGGGAAGCACAGATACGCAGTATTTT.

V and J are TRBV29-1 and TRBJ2-5; 10 nucleotides match TRBD2. Germline values: CDR1 SQVTM, CDR2 ANQGSEA. V trimming: 5 bases; J trimming: 7 bases; junction bases outside the gene matches: 4. The CDR3 contains 12 residues. This CDR3 is CSVRTSGGTQYF. CDR3 DNA sequence: TGCAGCGTTCGGACTAGCGGAGGGACCCAGTACTTC.

This clonotype was found many times. The chain carries TRBV15 and TRBJ2-1; 7 bases line up with TRBD1. The ends lost 7 bases at V and 5 bases at J; junction bases unmatched: 8. There are 14 residues in the CDR3. Per the germline V gene, CDR1 is LNHNV and CDR2 is YYDKDF (reference sequence). For the CDR3, the DNA is TGTGCCACCAAACCCCGGGACAGTAACAATGAGCAGTTCTTC. As protein: CATKPRDSNNEQFF.

This clonotype was observed many times. The chain uses TRBV20-1 and TRBJ1-6, with D perhaps TRBD1 (5 bases). The CDR3 consists of 14 residues. V gave up 1 base and J gave up 6 bases, with 10 bases separating them. Germline-derived CDR1 and CDR2 are DFQATT and SNEGSKA (reference sequence). As DNA, the CDR3 is TGCAGTGCTAGAGTCGGGGCCAGTAATTCACCCCTCCACTTT. This codes for CSARVGASNSPLHF.

In this sample, this clonotype turned up many times. For the CDR3, the DNA is TGTGCCAGCAGTTTAGGAGCGGGAGCCTGGGTCCCCACCGGGGAGCTGTTTTTT. This codes for CASSLGAGAWVPTGELFF. The chain combines TRBV28 with TRBJ2-2, with 8 bases matching TRBD2. The CDR3 totals 18 residues. J was trimmed by 4 bases and V by 2 bases; bases with no gene match: 12. Germline CDR1 and CDR2: MDHEN and SYDVKM. Complete variable domain (other parts from reference TRBV28 and TRBJ2-2): DVKVTQSSRYLVKRTGEKVFLECVQDMDHENMFWYRQDPGLGLRLIYFSYDVKMKEKGDIPEGYSVSREKKERFSLILESASTNQTSMYLCASSLGAGAWVPTGELFFGEGSRLTVL.

This clonotype was seen only a few times. J is TRBJ2-7 and V is TRBV3-1, with D possibly being TRBD2 (5 bases). Germline V lookup: CDR1 LGHDT, CDR2 YNNKEL (reference sequence). The CDR3 loop spans 14 amino acids. V lost 4 bases, J lost 4 bases, and 14 bases lay in between. The CDR3 DNA reads TGTGCCAGCAGCCGAACTAGTTTTGGGTACGAGCAGTACTTC. It is translated as CASSRTSFGYEQYF.

This clonotype occurred many times. The V gene is TRBV7-8, the J gene TRBJ1-1, with D hard to call. Germline CDR1 reads SGHVS; CDR2 reads FQNEAQ. This CDR3 is 15 amino acids long. V lost 5 bases to trimming and J lost 3 bases, with 16 bases between them. The CDR3, as DNA: TGTGCCAGCAGCCCCACCGGGGAAAGGGACACTGAAGCTTTCTTT. Translating it yields CASSPTGERDTEAFF.

The V gene is TRBV18, the J gene TRBJ1-2, with 10 bases identical to TRBD1. Germline assignment: CDR1 KGHSH and CDR2 LQKENI. Trimming took 2 bases from V and 7 from J; bases not matched to a gene: 1. The CDR3 has 13 amino acids. CDR3 loop: CASSPDRGPGYTF. The CDR3 DNA reads TGTGCCAGCTCACCAGACAGGGGGCCTGGCTACACCTTC.

The gene calls are TRBV20-1 and TRBJ1-1, with TRBD1 as a possible D gene (6 bases). The CDR3 length is 14 residues. Germline-derived CDR1 and CDR2 are DFQATT and SNEGSKA (reference sequence). Trimming removed 5 bases at V and 1 base at J, with 14 bases between. The CDR3 here is CSAGRGQRNTEAFF. As DNA, the CDR3 is TGCAGTGCTGGCAGGGGACAAAGGAACACTGAAGCTTTCTTT.

This clonotype was counted only a few times. The chain employs TRBV4-3 and TRBJ2-2, with D hard to call. V was cut by 1 base and J by 4 bases, with 7 bases left in between. CDR3 size: 14 residues. The germline CDR1 and CDR2 sequences are LGHNA and YSLEER. The CDR3 DNA reads as TGCGCCAGCAGCCAAGGTCCAGCCACCGGGGAGCTGTTTTTT. Translated, it gives CASSQGPATGELFF.

The sample holds a few counts of this clonotype. The chain employs TRBV7-8 and TRBJ1-6, with unresolved D. The germline V gene encodes CDR1 SGHVS and CDR2 FQNEAQ. Trimming removed 5 bases from V and 9 bases from J, with 14 bases in between. The CDR3 is 14 residues long. CDR3 in amino acids: CASSADGLGSPLHF. CDR3 bases: TGTGCCAGCAGCGCAGACGGGTTGGGTTCACCCCTCCACTTT.

A few counts support this clonotype. The rearrangement uses TRBV4-3 and TRBJ2-1; D remains unclear. Per the germline V gene, CDR1 is LGHNA and CDR2 is YSLEER. The CDR3 runs 15 residues. V was clipped by 2 bases and J by 6 bases, with 14 bases between them. CDR3 residues: CASSQQYSGSNEQFF. The CDR3 coding sequence is TGCGCCAGCAGCCAACAGTATTCAGGTTCCAATGAGCAGTTCTTC.

This chain links TRBV6-2 or TRBV6-3 with TRBJ2-3; 9 bases match TRBD2. The CDR3 consists of 15 residues. Germline assignment: CDR1 MNHEY and CDR2 SVGEGT. With 3 bases clipped from V and 6 bases from J, the junction kept 7 bases outside the gene matches. The CDR3 sequence is CASSYRTSEGDTQYF. DNA of the CDR3: TGTGCCAGCAGTTATCGGACTAGCGAAGGGGATACGCAGTATTTT.